The present entry profiles one T cell receptor (beta chain) with its context. CDR1 is MNHNY and CDR2 is SVGAGI in the germline V gene (reference sequence). This CDR3 region has 15 residues. V lost 4 bases, J lost 1 base, and 11 bases lay in between. This specimen belongs to a study of human T cells and chemical hapten exposure. Time point defined: patch test 3, about 24 weeks after DPC sensitization. Indicated treatment: therapeutic diphenylcyclopropenone sensitization with weekly scalp DPC. TCRdb reprocessed the RACE reads via MiXCR and lists one record per CDR3 protein. The repertoire consists of about 97,000 distinct CDR3 sequences, with 25% to 35% occurring once and the leading ten covering 10%.

V is TRBV6-6 and J is TRBJ1-3; D remains ambiguous. The receptor was isolated from a man aged 35 to 55 with alopecia areata. Some clones in this sample may be carry-over from other donors' samples. The sequences come from whole blood, collected in connection with sensitization to the hapten diphenylcyclopropenone (DPC). CDR3 in amino acids: CASSSPRESGNTIYF. CDR3 bases: TGTGCCAGCAGTTCTCCAAGGGAGTCTGGAAACACCATATATTTT.